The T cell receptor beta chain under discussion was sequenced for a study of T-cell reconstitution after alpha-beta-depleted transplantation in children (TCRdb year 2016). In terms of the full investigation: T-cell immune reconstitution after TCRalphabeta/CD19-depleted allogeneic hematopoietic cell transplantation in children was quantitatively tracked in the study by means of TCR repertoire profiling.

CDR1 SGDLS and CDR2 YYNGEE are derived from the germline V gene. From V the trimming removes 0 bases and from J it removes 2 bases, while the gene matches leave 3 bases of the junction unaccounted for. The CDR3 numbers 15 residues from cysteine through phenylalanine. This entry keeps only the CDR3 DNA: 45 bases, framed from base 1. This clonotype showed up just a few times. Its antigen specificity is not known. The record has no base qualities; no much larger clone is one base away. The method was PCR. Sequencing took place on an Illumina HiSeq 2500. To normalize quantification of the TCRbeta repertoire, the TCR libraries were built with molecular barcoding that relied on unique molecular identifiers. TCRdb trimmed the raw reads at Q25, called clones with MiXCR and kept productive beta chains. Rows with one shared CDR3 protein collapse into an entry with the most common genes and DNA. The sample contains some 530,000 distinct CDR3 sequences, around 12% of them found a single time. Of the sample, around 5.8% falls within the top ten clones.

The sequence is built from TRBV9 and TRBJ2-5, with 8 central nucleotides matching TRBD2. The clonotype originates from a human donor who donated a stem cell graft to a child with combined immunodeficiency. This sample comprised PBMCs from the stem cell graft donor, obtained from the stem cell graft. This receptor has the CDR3 CASSVGSGEQETQYF. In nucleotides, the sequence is TGTGCCAGCAGCGTAGGTAGCGGGGAACAAGAGACCCAGTACTTC.